This entry is about one TCR beta chain. Its specific antigen is unknown. Base-call qualities are not available, and no considerably larger clone is one nucleotide away. Library preparation employed the immunoSEQ multiplex PCR assay. In TCRdb, the immuneACCESS table is reduced to in-frame sequences with V and J assigned. These tables do not hold every clone; where another copy was compared, an unresolved V gene accounts for under half, and the others remain unexplained. In all, the sample holds 150,000 to 200,000 clones, and around 90% of those were seen once. Approximately 12% of the sample lies in the top ten. This entry belongs to a study of control samples from healthy donors and cancer patients (dated by TCRdb to 2020 to 2022). From the cysteine through the phenylalanine, the CDR3 covers 12 amino acids. The CDR3 DNA has 36 bases and is translated from base 1. The germline V gene provides CDR1 SGHTS and CDR2 YDEGEE. Between the V and J ends, shortened by 6 bases and 3 bases respectively, the junction contains 7 bases.

The material sequenced was blood. This receptor was obtained from a man aged 30 to 45 in good health. This sequence uses TRBV5-8 and TRBJ1-5; no D gene is confidently identified. The CDR3: CASNRDNQPQHF. The base sequence is TGTGCCAGCAACCGGGACAATCAGCCCCAGCATTTT.